These T cell receptor beta chains were read from a single sample in a study of beta chain features in type 1 diabetes. Produced via immunoSEQ multiplex PCR; TCRdb's table is partial and in-frame only. The profile covers approximately 250,000 clones, with approximately 14% appearing a single time and around 0.025% taken by the ten largest. The sample was naive CD4+ T cells from blood. These receptors were taken from a woman between 40 and 50 years old in good health. Each CDR3 is given with its conserved first and last residue. A D gene is named only where the DNA matches it firmly. Clone size is stated in some rows and not others, as once, few, many or a class when expanded.

TRBJ1-4 | few | TRBD1 | TRBV14 | CASSPRTGPGRTNEKLFF | TGTGCCAGCAGCCCACGGACAGGGCCGGGACGAACTAATGAAAAACTGTTTTTT
TRBJ1-2 | few | . | TRBV6-5 | CASSGQNYGYTF | TGTGCCAGCAGTGGACAGAACTATGGCTACACCTTC
TRBJ2-3 | . | TRBD2 | TRBV18 | CASSPGTTSDTQYF | TGTGCCAGCTCACCCGGGACTACCTCAGATACGCAGTATTTT
TRBJ1-4 | . | . | TRBV4-1 | CASSQGGVGPNEKLFF | TGCGCCAGCAGCCAGGGAGGGGTAGGGCCTAATGAAAAACTGTTTTTT
TRBJ1-3 | few | . | TRBV5-4 | CASSPRESGNTIYF | TGTGCCAGCAGCCCGAGGGAATCGGGAAACACCATATATTTT
TRBJ2-5 | few | TRBD1 | TRBV7-9 | CASSADRVQETQYF | TGTGCCAGCAGCGCGGACAGGGTCCAAGAGACCCAGTACTTC
TRBJ2-1 | . | TRBD2 | TRBV12-5 | CASGPGTSGGAGYEQFF | TGTGCTAGTGGTCCAGGGACTAGCGGGGGGGCTGGTTACGAGCAGTTCTTC
TRBJ2-1 | few | TRBD2 | TRBV6-5 | CASRVAGESNEQFF | TGTGCCAGCAGAGTAGCGGGGGAATCTAATGAGCAGTTCTTC
TRBJ1-2 | . | . | TRBV7-9 | CASSSTGNYGYTF | TGTGCCAGCAGCTCTACAGGGAACTATGGCTACACCTTC
TRBJ2-1 | few | TRBD1 | TRBV6-5 | CASRRTGGAYNEQFF | TGTGCCAGCCGTCGAACAGGGGGCGCCTACAATGAGCAGTTCTTC
TRBJ1-6 | few | . | TRBV25-1 | CASSEPGESPLHF | TGTGCCAGCAGTGAACCGGGAGAATCACCCCTCCACTTT
TRBJ2-3 | . | TRBD2 | TRBV11-2 | CASSLSGTSGATDTQYF | TGTGCCAGCAGCTTATCTGGCACTAGCGGGGCCACAGATACGCAGTATTTT
TRBJ1-6 | few | . | TRBV6-7 | CASSRTRGQKGGSPLHF | TGTGCCAGCAGCCGGACCCGAGGACAGAAAGGAGGTTCACCCCTCCACTTT
TRBJ2-5 | few | TRBD2 | TRBV7-2 | CASSLYLAGGETQYF | TGTGCCAGCAGCTTATATCTAGCGGGGGGTGAGACCCAGTACTTC
TRBJ2-7 | few | . | TRBV6-6 | CASSYSNEQYF | TGTGCCAGCAGTTACTCCAACGAGCAGTACTTC
TRBJ2-7 | few | . | TRBV7-6 | CASSPLAGTSYEQYF | TGTGCCAGCAGCCCCCTCGCAGGGACAAGCTACGAGCAGTACTTC
TRBJ2-7 | . | . | TRBV2 | CAAGRRGPSYEQYF | TGTGCCGCCGGAAGGAGGGGGCCCTCCTACGAGCAGTACTTC
TRBJ2-1 | . | . | TRBV29-1 | CSGRWGWREEQFF | TGCAGCGGCAGGTGGGGATGGAGGGAGGAGCAGTTCTTC
TRBJ2-3 | many | TRBD2 | TRBV4-3 | CASSQVVASGGHTQYF | TGCGCCAGCAGCCAAGTCGTAGCGAGCGGGGGCCATACGCAGTATTTT
TRBJ1-2 | few | TRBD1 | TRBV2 | CASSLTGGDGYTF | TGTGCCAGCAGTTTGACAGGGGGAGACGGCTACACCTTC
TRBJ2-6 | few | TRBD1 | TRBV7-9 | CASSSTGSGANVLTF | TGTGCCAGCAGCTCGACAGGGTCTGGGGCCAACGTCCTGACTTTC
TRBJ2-5 | few | . | TRBV5-1 | CASSLAAGALETQYF | TGCGCCAGCAGCTTAGCGGCGGGCGCCCTAGAGACCCAGTACTTC
TRBJ1-5 | . | . | TRBV7-8 | CASKRDSNQPQHF | TGTGCCAGTAAGAGAGATAGCAATCAGCCCCAGCATTTT
TRBJ2-7 | . | . | TRBV21-1 | CASRGRGYEQYF | TGTGCCAGCAGGGGTAGGGGATACGAGCAGTACTTC
TRBJ2-1 | . | TRBD1 | TRBV5-1 | CASSVDRAGEQFF | TGCGCCAGCAGCGTAGACAGGGCAGGTGAGCAGTTCTTC
TRBJ1-5 | . | TRBD1 | TRBV19 | CASSTLGTASNQPQHF | TGTGCCAGTAGTACCCTGGGGACAGCTAGCAATCAGCCCCAGCATTTT